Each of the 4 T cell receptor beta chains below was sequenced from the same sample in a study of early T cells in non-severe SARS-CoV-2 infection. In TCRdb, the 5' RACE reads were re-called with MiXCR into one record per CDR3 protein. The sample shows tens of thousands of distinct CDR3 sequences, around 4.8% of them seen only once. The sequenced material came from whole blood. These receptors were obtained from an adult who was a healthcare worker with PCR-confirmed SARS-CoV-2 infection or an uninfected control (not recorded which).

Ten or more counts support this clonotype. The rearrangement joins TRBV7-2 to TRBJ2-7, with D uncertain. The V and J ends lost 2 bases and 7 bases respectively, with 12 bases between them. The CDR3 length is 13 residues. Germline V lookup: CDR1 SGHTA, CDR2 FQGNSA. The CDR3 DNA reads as TGTGCCAGCAGCTTAATATCCTCAGCAGAGCAGTACTTC. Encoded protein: CASSLISSAEQYF.

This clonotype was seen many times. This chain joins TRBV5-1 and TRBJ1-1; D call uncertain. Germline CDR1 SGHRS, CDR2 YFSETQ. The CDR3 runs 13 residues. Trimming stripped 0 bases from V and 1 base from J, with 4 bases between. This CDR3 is CASSLDPNTEAFF. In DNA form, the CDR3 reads TGCGCCAGCAGCTTGGATCCGAACACTGAAGCTTTCTTT. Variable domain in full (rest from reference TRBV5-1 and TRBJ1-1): KAGVTQTPRYLIKTRGQQVTLSCSPISGHRSVSWYQQTPGQGLQFLFEYFSETQRNKGNFPGRFSGRQFSNSRSEMNVSTLELGDSALYLCASSLDPNTEAFFGQGTRLTVV.

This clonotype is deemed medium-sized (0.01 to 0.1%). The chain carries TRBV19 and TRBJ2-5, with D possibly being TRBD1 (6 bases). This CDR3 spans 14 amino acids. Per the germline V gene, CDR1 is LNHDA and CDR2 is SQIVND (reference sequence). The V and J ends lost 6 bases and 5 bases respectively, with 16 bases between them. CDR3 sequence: CASSPRQDGETQYF. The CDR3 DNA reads TGTGCCAGTAGCCCTAGACAGGACGGGGAGACCCAGTACTTC.

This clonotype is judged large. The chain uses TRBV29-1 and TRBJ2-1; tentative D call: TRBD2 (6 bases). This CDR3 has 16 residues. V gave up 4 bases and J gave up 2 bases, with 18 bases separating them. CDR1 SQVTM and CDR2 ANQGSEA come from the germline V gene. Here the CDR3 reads CSVVGGRGTTYNEQFF. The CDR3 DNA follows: TGCAGCGTTGTGGGGGGTAGGGGCACGACCTACAATGAGCAGTTCTTC.